Each of the 2 T cell receptor beta chains below was sequenced from the same sample in a study of T cells after yellow fever vaccination. From the 5' RACE reads, TCRdb called clonotypes with MiXCR, one entry per CDR3 protein. The sample includes about 160,000 distinct CDR3 sequences, 6% to 7.5% of them seen just once. The starting material was CD4+ T cells sorted from PBMCs, obtained about 5 days after the first yellow fever vaccination. The receptors here all came from a young man who received the YFV17D yellow fever vaccine.

The rearrangement joins TRBV18 to TRBJ1-6, with D possibly being TRBD1 (6 bases). The CDR3 loop spans 16 amino acids. Germline lookup yields CDR1 KGHSH and CDR2 LQKENI. V was shortened by 2 bases and J by 6 bases, with 14 bases between the two germline ends. The CDR3 sequence: CASSPGVAGANSPLHF. CDR3 nucleotide sequence: TGTGCCAGCTCACCAGGGGTAGCAGGGGCTAATTCACCCCTCCACTTT.

The sample holds many counts of this clonotype. The chain is built from TRBV5-1 and TRBJ2-7; D is possibly TRBD1 or TRBD2 (5 bases each). The CDR3 runs 14 residues. V lost 0 bases to trimming and J lost 0 bases, with 7 bases between them. Per the germline V gene, CDR1 is SGHRS and CDR2 is YFSETQ. In nucleotides, the CDR3 is TGCGCCAGCAGCTTGGCGGGGACCTCCTACGAGCAGTACGTC. Amino acid sequence: CASSLAGTSYEQYV.